The 9 T cell receptor beta chains reported below all come from one sample, sequenced in a study of patients and donors after allogeneic stem cell transplantation (dated by TCRdb to 2020 to 2022). Library creation used RT-PCR. Sequencing took place on a NextSeq 550. In TCRdb, the public reads were trimmed at Q25 with fastp and aligned with MiXCR, with productive beta chains retained. Every entry covers one CDR3 protein and lists the most common genes and DNA from its rows. Here the sample has some 90,000 distinct CDR3 sequences; 45% to 50% occur a single time. Jointly, the top ten make up 61% of the sample. The sequenced sample consisted of blood, either unsorted or a sorted T cell fraction (not recorded which). The receptor set was obtained from a human donor who was either an allogeneic HSCT recipient or a stem cell or donor lymphocyte infusion donor (not recorded which). It is not recorded whose cells these are; they may come from a transplant donor.

The chain links TRBV12-3 or TRBV12-4 to TRBJ2-2, with 10 bases fitting TRBD2. The ends lost 6 bases at V and 4 bases at J; junction bases unmatched: 5. There are 15 residues in the CDR3. CDR3 protein: CASSALAGLTGELFF. DNA for the CDR3: TGTGCCAGCAGCGCACTAGCGGGACTCACCGGGGAGCTGTTTTTT.

The chain couples TRBV27 to TRBJ1-5; a possible D gene is TRBD1 (5 bases). V lost 8 bases and J lost 3, with 11 bases in between. The CDR3 extends over 13 amino acids. Germline V gene data show CDR1 as MNHEY and CDR2 as SMNVEV (reference sequence). CDR3 sequence reads: CASSPGFNQPQHF. DNA of the CDR3: TGTGCCAGCTCCCCAGGGTTCAATCAGCCCCAGCATTTT.

This clonotype has more than one count but fewer than ten. Written as DNA, the CDR3 is TGTGCCACCAGTGATTTGGCCCCAAGGGCTTTCTTT. It is translated as CATSDLAPRAFF. This chain uses TRBV24-1 with TRBJ1-1; D uncertain. Deletions cut 0 bases from V and 11 bases from J, with 9 bases between. CDR1 KGHDR and CDR2 SFDVKD come from the germline V gene. This CDR3 region has 12 residues.

The rearrangement joins TRBV4-2 to TRBJ1-5, with D possibly matching TRBD1 (5 bases). Germline assignment: CDR1 LGHNA and CDR2 YNFKEQ. The CDR3 sequence is 16 residues long. V gave up 2 bases and J gave up 3 bases, with 14 bases separating them. Here the CDR3 reads CASSQKIGGDNQPQHF. The CDR3 DNA sequence: TGTGCCAGCAGCCAAAAAATAGGAGGGGACAATCAGCCCCAGCATTTT.

This chain joins TRBV10-1 and TRBJ1-4; 7 bases fit TRBD1. The CDR3 loop spans 13 amino acids. Germline loops: CDR1 WNHNN, CDR2 SYGVQD (reference sequence). Trimming took 9 bases from V and 8 from J; bases not matched to a gene: 9. The CDR3 DNA follows: TGCGCCAGGACGGACCAGGGGGGCGAAAAACTGTTTTTT. It codes for CARTDQGGEKLFF.

This clonotype was seen only a few times. The chain links TRBV4-1 to TRBJ1-2; no clear D gene. Trimming shortened V by 4 bases and J by 5 bases, and 23 bases separated the two germline ends. The V gene's germline CDR1 is MGHRA and CDR2 YSYEKL. The CDR3 is 17 amino acids. The chain's CDR3 is CASSPWALQQTFYGYTF. CDR3 nucleotide sequence: TGCGCCAGCAGCCCTTGGGCTTTACAGCAAACTTTTTATGGCTACACCTTC.

The chain is built from TRBV7-9 and TRBJ1-2; 10 positions match TRBD1. CDR3 length: 15 amino acids. Germline CDR1 SEHNR, CDR2 FQNEAQ (reference sequence). Trimming at V came to 5 bases and at J to 3 bases, leaving 6 bases not matched to a gene. CDR3 nucleotide sequence: TGTGCCAGCAGCCGGGACAGGGGTTGGTACTATGGCTACACCTTC. It codes for CASSRDRGWYYGYTF.

This clonotype was observed a handful of times. This sequence joins TRBV7-8 and TRBJ1-1; D gene uncertain. Trimming pared 4 bases from V and 2 bases from J, leaving 14 bases between. The CDR3 is 15 amino acids. The germline CDR1 and CDR2 sequences are SGHVS and FQNEAQ. As DNA, the CDR3 is TGTGCCAGCAGCTCTCCTTTCACGGGCAACACTGAAGCTTTCTTT. Amino acids: CASSSPFTGNTEAFF.

The CDR3 nucleotides are TGTGCCAGCAGCTTAGGGACCGAGTATGGCTACACCTTC. This gives the protein CASSLGTEYGYTF. V usage is TRBV7-2 and J usage is TRBJ1-2; D not certain. Deletions cut 1 base from V and 5 bases from J, with 8 bases between. Germline lookup yields CDR1 SGHTA and CDR2 FQGNSA. The CDR3 runs 13 residues.